The sequence of this T cell receptor (beta chain) was determined in a study of control samples from healthy donors and cancer patients. TCRdb's table, derived via immunoSEQ multiplex PCR, lists solely in-frame clones and lacks some. The sample holds 75,000 to 90,000 clones, around nine tenths seen once. Trimming shortened V by 3 bases and J by 0 bases, and 12 bases separated the two germline ends. The CDR3 has 16 residues. Germline V gives CDR1 KGHSH, CDR2 LQKENI. The sequence was collected from a man aged 50-60 years in good health. Sequencing input: blood. The chain recombines TRBV18 with TRBJ1-3; D is undetermined. The CDR3 bases are TGTGCCAGCTCACCCTCAGGAGGCAACTCTGGAAACACCATATATTTT. It yields the protein CASSPSGGNSGNTIYF.